This T cell receptor (beta chain) comes out of a study of PD-1 blockade in classical Hodgkin lymphoma. Study outcomes and limitations: By cycle point C4D1, TCR diversity had risen significantly in CD4+ cells (but not CD8+ cells).

Details on this clone: Antigen: not known.

Profiling relied on immunoSEQ multiplex PCR, and the TCRdb table lists in-frame clones only, not all of them. The table has under 80,000 clones, 70% to 90% seen once. The time point was: cycle 4 day 1 (C4D1), after 6 weeks of nivolumab. Autologous stem cell transplantation was followed by relapse in every patient, and brentuximab vedotin exposure varied. This specimen consisted of peripheral blood mononuclear cells (PBMCs), obtained before the fourth cycle of nivolumab. This clonotype was obtained from a human donor with classical Hodgkin lymphoma.

The CDR3 spells CASSLGGSGNQPQHF. The CDR3 DNA is TGTGCCAGCAGCCTGGGGGGGTCGGGCAATCAGCCCCAGCATTTT. The chain joins TRBV5-6 to TRBJ1-5, with D possibly being TRBD1 (5 bases). With 4 bases removed from V and 2 bases from J, the gap between germline ends came to 13 bases. Germline CDR1 reads SGHDT; CDR2 reads YYEEEE. This CDR3 is 15 amino acids long.